Listed below are T cell receptor beta chains from one sample, sequenced in a study of ipilimumab plus nivolumab after autologous stem cell transplantation. TCRdb keeps only in-frame clones here, not all; method: immunoSEQ multiplex PCR. The sample lists tens of thousands of clones, roughly 86% occurring once. The sample was PBMCs, taken in a trial of ipilimumab plus nivolumab as post-transplant consolidation. The receptors derive from a male donor with diffuse large B-cell lymphoma. Each CDR3 is given with its conserved first and last residue. The D gene is left open where the match is weak. Size tells how often a clone was seen (once, few, many) or the class of an expanded clone, and some rows leave it out.

cdr3_nt	cdr3_aa	j_call	clone_size	v_call	d_call
TGTGCCAGCAGCTCCCGGGGGGCGAGGCCCGGAGAAAAACTGTTTTTT	CASSSRGARPGEKLFF	TRBJ1-4	-	TRBV27	-
TGTGCCAGCAGCTACCCCAGTCCAGGGGGCGGTCGCACTGAAGCTTTCTTT	CASSYPSPGGGRTEAFF	TRBJ1-1	-	TRBV7-9	TRBD1
TGTGCCAGCAGTTCGAACTTGGGACAGGGGGCGAGACAGCCCCAGCATTTT	CASSSNLGQGARQPQHF	TRBJ1-5	few	TRBV27	TRBD1
TGTGCCAGTACCCTCACCCATGGGGGGCTGGATTCACCCCTCCACTTT	CASTLTHGGLDSPLHF	TRBJ1-6	-	TRBV19	-
TGTGCCAGCAGCGACAGGGCAACTAATGAAAAACTGTTTTTT	CASSDRATNEKLFF	TRBJ1-4	-	TRBV6-7	TRBD1
TGTGCCAGCAGCCCTCTGCTAGAGACCCAGTACTTC	CASSPLLETQYF	TRBJ2-5	few	TRBV2	-
TGTGCCAGCAGCTTTGGGACAGGGGGCGCGAATTCACCCCTCCACTTT	CASSFGTGGANSPLHF	TRBJ1-6	-	TRBV7-6	TRBD1
TGTGCCAGCAGCCCCGCTCCCAATGAAAAACTGTTTTTT	CASSPAPNEKLFF	TRBJ1-4	few	TRBV11-2	-
TGTGCCAGCAGCCTGGTCGGGGCGAACACTGAAGCTTTCTTT	CASSLVGANTEAFF	TRBJ1-1	-	TRBV7-6	-
TGTGCCAGCAGGGGCTTCCGGGGGATGGTAGACGAGCAGTACTTC	CASRGFRGMVDEQYF	TRBJ2-7	once	TRBV7-2	-
TGTGCCAGCAGTGAAACGGCGGACGATACGCAGTATTTT	CASSETADDTQYF	TRBJ2-3	-	TRBV2	-
TGTGCCAGCAGCTTCTCACAGGGCGGCGAGACCCAGTACTTC	CASSFSQGGETQYF	TRBJ2-5	-	TRBV7-9	-
TGTGCCAGCAGCTTAGGCAGGGGTATCACCGGGGAGCTGTTTTTT	CASSLGRGITGELFF	TRBJ2-2	once	TRBV7-9	-
TGTGCCAGCAGCTTAACGAGCTTCCACTCTGGAAACACCATATATTTT	CASSLTSFHSGNTIYF	TRBJ1-3	-	TRBV7-2	-
TGCGCCAGCAGTGAGTCCCAGTGGAACACCATATATTTT	CASSESQWNTIYF	TRBJ1-3	-	TRBV10-2	-
TGTGCCAGCAGGATACAACGGGACAGGGAGCACGAGCAGTACTTC	CASRIQRDREHEQYF	TRBJ2-7	-	TRBV6-1	TRBD1
TGTGCTAGCAGCTCTGTCGCGGGAGATCAGCCCCAGCATTTT	CASSSVAGDQPQHF	TRBJ1-5	few	TRBV7-7	-
TGTGCCAGCAGCTTACGGGGGCCAGATACGCAGTATTTT	CASSLRGPDTQYF	TRBJ2-3	-	TRBV7-2	-
TGTGCCAGCAGCTTGAACAATCTAGGGGAGACCCAGTACTTC	CASSLNNLGETQYF	TRBJ2-5	-	TRBV11-2	-
TGTGCCTGGAGTTACTCCGGCGGAGGACAGGGCAGCACAGATACGCAGTATTTT	CAWSYSGGGQGSTDTQYF	TRBJ2-3	-	TRBV30	TRBD1
TGTGCCAGCAGCTTAGCACGAGGGAGTACGGGGCTACTTGAAAAACTGTTTTTT	CASSLARGSTGLLEKLFF	TRBJ1-4	-	TRBV7-8	-
TGTGCCAGCAGCTTGGATTCGACCGCGCGCTATGGCTACACCTTC	CASSLDSTARYGYTF	TRBJ1-2	-	TRBV4-2	-
TGCGCCAGCAGCTTGTCCCAGAGCCAAGAGACCCAGTACTTC	CASSLSQSQETQYF	TRBJ2-5	-	TRBV5-1	-
TGTGCCAGCCAACCTCCTGCGGGGGCCGCCGGGGATGAGCAGTTCTTC	CASQPPAGAAGDEQFF	TRBJ2-1	-	TRBV7-6	-
TGCGCCAGCAGCATCCAGGGGGCTAAGGCCGAAGCTTTCTTT	CASSIQGAKAEAFF	TRBJ1-1	-	TRBV5-1	TRBD1
TGTGCCAGCAGTTCGGGACTTCCGACCGGGGAGCTGTTTTTT	CASSSGLPTGELFF	TRBJ2-2	-	TRBV6-5	-
TGTGCCAGCAGCCCGAGGGGCAGGACCGGGGAGCTGTTTTTT	CASSPRGRTGELFF	TRBJ2-2	-	TRBV7-3	-
TGTGCCAGCAGCGAAGGGGGCCGCACAGATACGCAGTATTTT	CASSEGGRTDTQYF	TRBJ2-3	-	TRBV9	TRBD1
TGTGCCAGCAGCTTAGTAGGGCAGGGTCAAGAGACCCAGTACTTC	CASSLVGQGQETQYF	TRBJ2-5	-	TRBV7-8	-
TGTGCCAGCAGTGAAAGGGCAGCGAATGGCTACACTTTC	CASSERAANGYTF	TRBJ1-2	-	TRBV6-1	-
TGTGCCAGCAGCTTAGCGACGACGCGGTCATGGAATTCACCCCTCCACTTT	CASSLATTRSWNSPLHF	TRBJ1-6	-	TRBV7-2	-
TGTGCCAGCAGTTACGACAGGGGTGGGAACACTGAAGCTTTCTTT	CASSYDRGGNTEAFF	TRBJ1-1	-	TRBV6-5	TRBD1
TGTGCCAGTAGAGAGGCCGGGACAGGCTACAATGAGCAGTTCTTC	CASREAGTGYNEQFF	TRBJ2-1	-	TRBV19	TRBD1
TGCGCCAGCGCGGGTGTTCGCGGGGGGGCCACTGAGCAGTTCTTC	CASAGVRGGATEQFF	TRBJ2-1	-	TRBV10-2	TRBD2
TGTGCCAGTAGTCTCGGGACGGGGGATGGCTACACCTTC	CASSLGTGDGYTF	TRBJ1-2	-	TRBV19	-
TGTGCCAGCAGCATGCGCCTTAGCGGGGGGACCAATGAGCAGTTCTTC	CASSMRLSGGTNEQFF	TRBJ2-1	-	TRBV21-1	-